Each of the 6 T cell receptor beta chains below was sequenced from the same sample in a study of beta chain features in type 1 diabetes. The whole isolated RNA underwent reverse transcription, so sequencing captured expressed TCRB transcripts. Repertoires were generated with immunoSEQ multiplex PCR, while TCRdb's copy carries only in-frame clones and drops some. The sample contains 300,000 to 350,000 clones, 14% of which appear only once. Material for sequencing was central memory CD4+ T cells from blood. These receptors were obtained from a man aged 25 to 45 in good health.

The rearrangement links TRBV19 to TRBJ2-2, with TRBD2 matching 16 bases. The V and J ends lost 6 bases and 8 bases, in that order; junction bases with no gene match: 3. CDR1 is LNHDA, CDR2 SQIVND, per germline (reference sequence). The CDR3 totals 15 residues. CDR3 DNA: TGTGCCAGTAGGGGACTAGCGGGAGGGGAAGGGGAGCTGTTTTTT. It translates to CASRGLAGGEGELFF. Using reference TRBV19 and TRBJ2-2 for the parts outside the CDR3, the full variable domain is DGGITQSPKYLFRKEGQNVTLSCEQNLNHDAMYWYRQDPGQGLRLIYYSQIVNDFQKGDIAEGYSVSREKKESFPLTVTSAQKNPTAFYLCASRGLAGGEGELFFGEGSRLTVL.

The V and J genes are TRBV7-8 and TRBJ2-2, with TRBD2 matching 11 bases. Germline lookup yields CDR1 SGHVS and CDR2 FQNEAQ. This CDR3 region has 15 residues. V gave up 4 bases and J gave up 6 bases; unmatched junction bases: 4. The CDR3: CASSSLAGGAGELFF. The CDR3 DNA reads as TGTGCCAGCAGCTCTTTAGCGGGAGGGGCCGGGGAGCTGTTTTTT.

This clone was picked up a small number of times. The chain employs TRBV5-6 and TRBJ1-6; D ambiguous. The germline V gene has CDR1 SGHDT and CDR2 YYEEEE. The CDR3 is 12 residues long. V dropped 3 bases and J dropped 10 bases, with 8 bases sitting between them. The CDR3 is CASSSPGSPLHF. Here the CDR3 DNA reads TGTGCCAGCAGCTCTCCGGGCTCACCCCTCCACTTT.

The chain uses TRBV6-5 and TRBJ2-5, with TRBD2 identical over 11 bases. The CDR3 loop spans 15 amino acids. The V segment lost 6 bases and the J segment 4 bases; nucleotides outside the gene matches: 7. Germline-derived CDR1 and CDR2 are MNHEY and SVGAGI. The DNA of the CDR3 is TGTGCCAGCAGCCGGTTACTAGCGGGAGTAGAGACCCAGTACTTC. Amino acid sequence: CASSRLLAGVETQYF.

This clone has a handful of counts. The V gene is TRBV28, the J gene TRBJ1-2, with 9 bases that match TRBD1. The CDR3 covers 14 residues. With 6 bases clipped from V and 4 bases from J, the junction kept 6 bases outside the gene matches. Germline CDR1 is MDHEN and CDR2 is SYDVKM. The CDR3 DNA follows: TGTGCCAGCAGGTCTACAGGGGGCTCCTATGGCTACACCTTC. Amino acids: CASRSTGGSYGYTF.

This rearrangement joins TRBV7-3 to TRBJ2-1, with 8 bases lining up with TRBD2. V was pared by 4 bases and J by 0 bases, with 5 bases of the junction left unmatched. The CDR3 runs 16 residues. Germline assignment: CDR1 SGHTA and CDR2 FQGTGA. CDR3 in amino acids: CASSSHSGSSYNEQFF. CDR3 in DNA: TGTGCCAGCAGCTCTCACAGCGGGAGCTCCTACAATGAGCAGTTCTTC.